Presented here are 25 T cell receptor beta chains from one specimen sequenced in a study of cytomegalovirus exposure and HLA in healthy donors. Clones were sequenced by immunoSEQ multiplex PCR, and TCRdb holds only the in-frame ones, with some missing. This table has 100,000 to 150,000 clones, roughly 87% appearing once. Material for sequencing was PBMCs. The receptors derive from a woman under 30 in good health and CMV-seronegative.

V gene TRBV5-1 combines with J gene TRBJ2-3; no clear D. Looked up from germline, CDR1 is SGHRS and CDR2 is YFSETQ. The CDR3 runs to 13 residues. The V and J ends lost 0 bases and 4 bases respectively, with 6 bases between them. The CDR3 nucleotides are TGCGCCAGCAGCTTGGGGCAGGCAGATACGCAGTATTTT. This codes for CASSLGQADTQYF.

The CDR3 DNA reads as TGTGCCAGCCTACGTACAGGGGGCGAAAATGAAAAACTGTTTTTT. As protein: CASLRTGGENEKLFF. This chain links TRBV9 with TRBJ1-4; 9 bases align to TRBD1. Germline trimming cut 7 bases from V and 5 bases from J; bases unmatched to any gene: 9. The germline CDR1 and CDR2 sequences are SGDLS and YYNGEE. The CDR3 covers 15 residues. Looking up the rest from reference TRBV9 and TRBJ1-4 gives the full variable domain: DSGVTQTPKHLITATGQRVTLRCSPRSGDLSVYWYQQSLDQGLQFLIQYYNGEERAKGNILERFSAQQFPDLHSELNLSSLELGDSALYFCASLRTGGENEKLFFGSGTQLSVL.

The CDR3 region is CATSRDSGGADTQYF. CDR3 in DNA: TGTGCCACCAGCAGAGATAGCGGGGGGGCAGATACGCAGTATTTT. V usage is TRBV15 and J usage is TRBJ2-3, with 11 bases that match TRBD2. The V segment lost 0 bases and the J segment 4 bases; nucleotides outside the gene matches: 0. CDR3 length equals 15 residues. Looked up from germline, CDR1 is LNHNV and CDR2 is YYDKDF (reference sequence).

This clone was detected only a few times. The gene calls are TRBV2 and TRBJ1-6; D perhaps matches TRBD1 (5 bases). The germline gives CDR1 SNHLY, CDR2 FYNNEI. This CDR3 contains 14 residues. Between the trimmed V and J ends, which lost 4 bases and 3 bases, there was a span of 7 bases. CDR3 coding DNA: TGTGCCAGCAGTGTGACAGTCTATAATTCACCCCTCCACTTT. Residues: CASSVTVYNSPLHF.

The rearrangement joins TRBV9 to TRBJ2-1; 12 bases are shared with TRBD2. In germline, CDR1 is SGDLS, CDR2 YYNGEE. The ends lost 4 bases at V and 9 bases at J; junction bases unmatched: 8. This CDR3 has 15 residues. The CDR3 nucleotides read TGTGCCAGCAGCCTCACTAGCGGGGGGACGACTGAGCAGTTCTTC. Amino acid sequence: CASSLTSGGTTEQFF.

The chain uses TRBV19 and TRBJ1-1, with a possible D match to TRBD1 (6 bases). From germline, CDR1 is LNHDA and CDR2 SQIVND (reference sequence). CDR3 size: 13 residues. Trimming removed 1 base at V and 11 bases at J, with 14 bases between. CDR3 amino acids: CASSIVGGGDAFF. The CDR3 nucleotides read TGTGCCAGTAGTATAGTAGGGGGGGGTGACGCTTTCTTT. Full variable domain (missing parts from reference TRBV19 and TRBJ1-1): DGGITQSPKYLFRKEGQNVTLSCEQNLNHDAMYWYRQDPGQGLRLIYYSQIVNDFQKGDIAEGYSVSREKKESFPLTVTSAQKNPTAFYLCASSIVGGGDAFFGQGTRLTVV.

The rearrangement joins TRBV7-9 to TRBJ1-1, with D possibly being TRBD1 (5 bases). The CDR3 spans 12 residues. In germline, CDR1 is SEHNR, CDR2 FQNEAQ (reference sequence). Trimming took 6 bases from V and 6 from J, leaving 11 bases between them. The CDR3 DNA sequence: TGTGCCAGCAGTGACAGCGCTCCTGAAGCTTTCTTT. Residues: CASSDSAPEAFF.

The rearrangement uses TRBV4-1 and TRBJ1-6; TRBD1 matches at 10 bases. The CDR3 is 15 residues long. Germline loops: CDR1 MGHRA, CDR2 YSYEKL. V lost 4 bases and J lost 4; bases outside the gene matches: 1. The CDR3 loop reads CASSPGQGYNSPLHF. In DNA form, the CDR3 reads TGCGCCAGCAGCCCGGGACAGGGGTATAATTCACCCCTCCACTTT.

Written as DNA, the CDR3 is TGTGCCAGCTCACTGAGGGAGAACTATGGCTACACCTTC. Encoded protein: CASSLRENYGYTF. The chain employs TRBV18 and TRBJ1-2; D not resolved. The V end was cut by 4 bases, the J end by 2 bases, with 8 bases between. Germline V gene lookup returns CDR1 KGHSH and CDR2 LQKENI. This CDR3 spans 13 amino acids.

V is TRBV6-5 and J is TRBJ1-2; D is possibly TRBD1 (5 bases). V lost 4 bases, J lost 5 bases, and 14 bases lay in between. The CDR3 has 14 amino acids. The V gene's germline CDR1 is MNHEY and CDR2 SVGAGI. Written as DNA, the CDR3 is TGTGCCAGCAGTTGGTCAGGGAAAGGGTATGGCTACACCTTC. Residues: CASSWSGKGYGYTF.

V and J are TRBV10-3 and TRBJ2-7, with 10 bases identical to TRBD2. The germline gives CDR1 ENHRY, CDR2 SYGVKD. The CDR3 extends over 16 amino acids. The trim removed 7 bases at V and 0 bases at J, leaving 9 bases unmatched. The CDR3 coding sequence is TGTGCCATCACGGACCCGGCTAGCGGGGGCTCCTACGAGCAGTACTTC. Amino acids: CAITDPASGGSYEQYF.

The rearrangement links TRBV2 to TRBJ1-5; 7 bases match TRBD1. The V and J ends lost 5 bases and 2 bases, in that order; junction bases with no gene match: 6. There are 15 residues in the CDR3. CDR1 is SNHLY, CDR2 FYNNEI, per germline. The CDR3 DNA reads TGTGCCAGCAGTATACAGGGGAGAGGCAATCAGCCCCAGCATTTT. As protein: CASSIQGRGNQPQHF.

This sequence joins TRBV6-1 and TRBJ2-2; D perhaps matches TRBD2 (6 bases). The length of the CDR3 is 18 residues. Germline CDR1 is MNHNS and CDR2 is SASEGT. V was clipped by 1 base and J by 5 bases, with 20 bases between them. As DNA, the CDR3 is TGTGCCAGCAGTGAAGTTGTTATATTGGGGGGAGCGACCGGGGAGCTGTTTTTT. Translating it yields CASSEVVILGGATGELFF.

In its sample, this clone was seen many times. V usage is TRBV9 and J usage is TRBJ2-1; 11 bases are a match to TRBD2. Losses at the gene ends were 3 bases for V and 7 bases for J; bases not matched to a gene: 9. This CDR3 contains 16 residues. Per germline, CDR1 SGDLS and CDR2 YYNGEE. CDR3 region: CASSAFSGGALNEQFF. The DNA of the CDR3 is TGTGCCAGCAGCGCCTTTAGCGGGGGGGCCCTTAATGAGCAGTTCTTC.

The chain has TRBV6-5 and TRBJ1-5; 11 bases match TRBD1. Germline values: CDR1 MNHEY, CDR2 SVGAGI. The CDR3 consists of 14 residues. Trimming took 6 bases from V and 8 from J; bases not matched to a gene: 6. As DNA, the CDR3 is TGTGCCAGCAGCCACCCGGGACAGGGGGAGCCCCAGCATTTT. Translation: CASSHPGQGEPQHF.

This chain uses TRBV4-1 with TRBJ2-7, with D maybe TRBD1 (5 bases). CDR3 length equals 14 residues. Trimming cost V 6 bases and J 2 bases, with 14 bases left between them. The germline V gene has CDR1 MGHRA and CDR2 YSYEKL. The CDR3 protein is CASRKQVTAYEQYF. DNA for the CDR3: TGCGCCAGCAGAAAACAGGTAACGGCCTACGAGCAGTACTTC.

This sequence joins TRBV7-3 and TRBJ1-2; D is ambiguous. Trimming removed 2 bases at V and 4 bases at J, with 11 bases between. The germline gives CDR1 SGHTA, CDR2 FQGTGA. CDR3 length equals 14 residues. The CDR3 loop is CASSLGGSGYGYTF. Written as DNA, the CDR3 is TGTGCCAGCAGCTTAGGTGGGTCAGGCTATGGCTACACCTTC.

A single count supports this clone. V usage is TRBV10-1 and J usage is TRBJ2-1, with D possibly TRBD2 on 5 matching bases. The CDR3 runs 13 residues. Trimming shortened V by 4 bases and J by 9 bases, and 13 bases separated the two germline ends. Germline CDR1 is WNHNN and CDR2 is SYGVQD (reference sequence). The CDR3 coding sequence is TGCGCCAGCAGTGCGGTAGCGAAGAGTGAGCAGTTCTTC. Encoded protein: CASSAVAKSEQFF.

The chain couples TRBV18 to TRBJ1-2, with D tentatively TRBD1 (5 bases). This CDR3 comprises 17 residues. With 2 bases removed from V and 4 bases from J, the gap between germline ends came to 20 bases. Per germline, CDR1 KGHSH and CDR2 LQKENI. The CDR3 is CASSPDITGQGGYGYTF. For the CDR3, the DNA is TGTGCCAGCTCACCAGATATAACCGGACAAGGTGGCTATGGCTACACCTTC.

This clone has only a few counts. This chain connects TRBV6-1 to TRBJ1-2; 7 positions agree with TRBD1. V lost 6 bases, J lost 4 bases, and 8 bases stayed unmatched. CDR1 and CDR2 from the germline V gene are MNHNS and SASEGT. This CDR3 has 14 amino acids. CDR3 DNA: TGTGCCAGCAGGGGACAGCCGGGCGGCTATGGCTACACCTTC. Translating it yields CASRGQPGGYGYTF.

The chain joins TRBV2 to TRBJ1-5; D is possibly TRBD1 (5 bases). CDR3 size: 12 residues. The V end was cut by 3 bases, the J end by 9 bases, with 9 bases between. CDR1 SNHLY and CDR2 FYNNEI come from the germline V gene. DNA for the CDR3: TGTGCCAGCAGTGAGTTCCAGGGGCCCCAGCATTTT. As protein: CASSEFQGPQHF.

CDR3 residues: CASRTGDHQPQHF. CDR3 DNA: TGTGCCTCCCGGACAGGGGATCATCAGCCCCAGCATTTT. The rearrangement uses TRBV6-5 and TRBJ1-5; TRBD1 aligns across 9 bases. CDR3 length: 13 amino acids. Germline V gene sequence: CDR1 MNHEY, CDR2 SVGAGI. V lost 11 bases to trimming and J lost 5 bases; unmatched junction nucleotides: 7.

The V gene is TRBV5-5, the J gene TRBJ1-2; tentative D call: TRBD1 (6 bases). Germline CDR1 SGHKS, CDR2 YYEKEE (reference sequence). This CDR3 has 14 amino acids. V was trimmed by 4 bases and J by 2 bases, leaving 12 bases between them. This CDR3 is CASSPDSVNYGYTF. The CDR3 nucleotides are TGTGCCAGCAGCCCGGACAGCGTAAACTATGGCTACACCTTC.

J is TRBJ1-1 and V is TRBV5-5, with D possibly TRBD1 on 6 matching bases. There are 16 residues in the CDR3. In germline, CDR1 is SGHKS, CDR2 YYEKEE (reference sequence). With 1 base removed from V and 5 bases from J, the gap between germline ends came to 18 bases. The CDR3 coding sequence is TGTGCCAGCAGCTTGTTTATCTCGGCAGGGGAGACTGAAGCTTTCTTT. It specifies CASSLFISAGETEAFF.

V usage is TRBV7-8 and J usage is TRBJ1-2; D gene ambiguous. Trimming cost V 5 bases and J 4 bases, with 11 bases left between them. Germline assignment: CDR1 SGHVS and CDR2 FQNEAQ. This CDR3 is built from 13 residues. The CDR3 sequence is CASSESAGYGYTF. CDR3 bases: TGTGCCAGCAGCGAATCCGCAGGCTATGGCTACACCTTC.